Given below is one TCR beta chain in context. Seattle's cohort entered during active infection and was followed longitudinally. The source of the sample is a study of blood T cell repertoires in COVID-19. Turning to the study itself: COVID-19 samples collected from the United States, Italy and Spain covered acute and convalescent phases.

The CDR3 consists of 13 residues. Trimming at V came to 8 bases and at J to 7 bases, leaving 7 bases not matched to a gene. Germline loops: CDR1 MNHEY, CDR2 SMNVEV (reference sequence). Clones were sequenced by immunoSEQ multiplex PCR, and TCRdb holds only the in-frame ones, with some missing. The repertoire holds about 200,000 clones, with 75% to 85% as singletons. Sequenced material: peripheral blood. The receptor was isolated from a woman between 65 and 79 years old with COVID-19, enrolled during active disease. V usage is TRBV27 and J usage is TRBJ2-7; TRBD2 matches at 11 bases. The DNA of the CDR3 is TGTGCCAGCTCCACTAGCGGGAGTGGAGAGCAGTACTTC. It yields the protein CASSTSGSGEQYF.